The 16 T cell receptor beta chains below all came from one sample that was sequenced in a study of blood T cell repertoires in COVID-19 (dated by TCRdb to the early 2020s). The library was made by the immunoSEQ multiplex PCR assay. TCRdb holds this immuneACCESS table with in-frame rearrangements only. Some clones are missing; in checked studies, unresolved V genes explain under half, and the rest has no known cause. Across this sample there are 210,000 or so clones, with approximately 78% seen only once. The ten largest clonotypes hold more than 10% of the sample. Sequencing input: peripheral blood. Every receptor here comes from a woman in her thirties or forties with acute or convalescent COVID-19.

The table lists this clone with a few counts. The chain employs TRBV15 and TRBJ1-1, with a tentative D call TRBD1 (6 bases). CDR3 length: 14 amino acids. Germline CDR1 is LNHNV and CDR2 is YYDKDF (reference sequence). The V and J ends lost 5 bases and 0 bases respectively, with 10 bases between them. The CDR3 protein is CATSETGLNTEAFF. The DNA of the CDR3 is TGTGCCACCAGCGAGACAGGATTGAACACTGAAGCTTTCTTT.

The table lists this clone with a count of one. The CDR3 sequence: CSVDRGAGDTGELFF. For the CDR3, the DNA is TGCAGCGTTGACAGGGGAGCTGGGGACACCGGGGAGCTGTTTTTT. This chain connects TRBV29-1 to TRBJ2-2; a weak D match, TRBD1 (6 bases). The CDR3 has 15 amino acids. V lost 3 bases, J lost 3 bases, and 14 bases lay in between. CDR1 is SQVTM and CDR2 is ANQGSEA in the germline V gene.

The chain links TRBV30 to TRBJ2-7; the D gene is possibly TRBD2 (6 bases). Between the trimmed V and J ends, which lost 3 bases and 3 bases, there was a span of 15 bases. Germline V gene data show CDR1 as GTSNPN and CDR2 as SVGIG (reference sequence). The CDR3 spans 14 residues. This CDR3 reads CAWSSGTGDYEQYF. The CDR3 DNA reads as TGTGCCTGGAGCTCCGGGACGGGGGACTACGAGCAGTACTTC. The whole variable domain, remainder taken from reference TRBV30 and TRBJ2-7, is SQTIHQWPATLVQPVGSPLSLECTVEGTSNPNLYWYRQAAGRGLQLLFYSVGIGQISSEVPQNLSASRPQDRQFILSSKKLLLSDSGFYLCAWSSGTGDYEQYFGPGTRLTVT.

The chain carries TRBV9 and TRBJ2-1; D possibly corresponds to TRBD2 (6 bases). Trimming removed 4 bases at V and 8 bases at J, with 13 bases between. Germline lookup yields CDR1 SGDLS and CDR2 YYNGEE. This CDR3 is 13 amino acids long. CDR3 nucleotides: TGTGCCAGCAGCCCTACGACTAGGGATGAGCAGTTCTTC. It encodes CASSPTTRDEQFF.

This sequence joins TRBV27 and TRBJ2-7; D may be TRBD2 (6 bases). Germline V gives CDR1 MNHEY, CDR2 SMNVEV (reference sequence). The CDR3 runs 14 residues. V was cut by 10 bases and J by 6 bases, with 22 bases left in between. CDR3 nucleotides: TGTGCCACATGGGACGCAGGTCTGGGGGGCGAGCAGTACTTC. Translation gives CATWDAGLGGEQYF.

The V call is TRBV24-1, the J call TRBJ2-1, with 7 bases identical to TRBD2. Per germline, CDR1 KGHDR and CDR2 SFDVKD. This CDR3 is 16 amino acids long. Germline trimming cut 4 bases from V and 5 bases from J; bases unmatched to any gene: 10. CDR3 residues: CATSDLGGGGNNEQFF. CDR3 sequence (DNA): TGTGCCACCAGTGACCTGGGGGGGGGAGGTAACAATGAGCAGTTCTTC.

The V gene is TRBV7-8, the J gene TRBJ1-2; 7 nucleotides align to TRBD1. The germline V gene has CDR1 SGHVS and CDR2 FQNEAQ. This CDR3 region has 17 residues. J lost 2 bases, V lost 8 bases, and 17 bases had no gene match. The CDR3 is CASRPGTEGDRNYGYTF. The CDR3 DNA reads as TGTGCCAGCCGGCCCGGGACAGAGGGCGATCGGAACTATGGCTACACCTTC.

CDR3 DNA: TGCGCCAGCAGCCAAGGACTAGGGGAGACCCAGTACTTC. This gives the protein CASSQGLGETQYF. V usage is TRBV4-3 and J usage is TRBJ2-5; a weak D match, TRBD2 (6 bases). Germline CDR1 is LGHNA and CDR2 is YSLEER. CDR3 length equals 13 residues. The germline V and J ends were trimmed by 1 base and 5 bases, with 8 bases remaining between them.

This sequence joins TRBV5-6 and TRBJ2-1, with 8 bases identical to TRBD1. Germline trimming cut 0 bases from V and 3 bases from J; bases unmatched to any gene: 2. The CDR3 covers 15 residues. In germline, CDR1 is SGHDT, CDR2 YYEEEE. CDR3 loop: CASSLDGQGYNEQFF. CDR3 sequence (DNA): TGTGCCAGCAGCTTGGATGGACAGGGCTACAATGAGCAGTTCTTC. Together with reference TRBV5-6 and TRBJ2-1, the CDR3 gives the full variable domain: DAGVTQSPTHLIKTRGQQVTLRCSPKSGHDTVSWYQQALGQGPQFIFQYYEEEERQRGNFPDRFSGHQFPNYSSELNVNALLLGDSALYLCASSLDGQGYNEQFFGPGTRLTVL.

The table lists this clone with a count of one. The gene calls are TRBV30 and TRBJ1-5, with TRBD1 as a possible D gene (5 bases). The ends were cut back, 3 bases at V and 3 bases at J, with 12 bases in the middle. Germline V gene data show CDR1 as GTSNPN and CDR2 as SVGIG (reference sequence). This CDR3 has 14 residues. The CDR3 coding sequence is TGTGCCTGGAGGCAGGGCCACCTCAATCAGCCCCAGCATTTT. Translated: CAWRQGHLNQPQHF.

This chain connects TRBV4-2 to TRBJ2-3; TRBD2 aligns across 14 bases. Germline trimming cut 4 bases from V and 2 bases from J; bases unmatched to any gene: 11. Germline values: CDR1 LGHNA, CDR2 YNFKEQ. The CDR3 covers 19 residues. The CDR3 DNA sequence: TGTGCCAGCAGCCGGGGACTAGCGGGAGCTGCGGCTAACACAGATACGCAGTATTTT. It encodes CASSRGLAGAAANTDTQYF.

Here the CDR3 DNA reads TGTGCCAGCTGGGGGACAGGCGATACCTACGAGCAGTACTTC. Protein: CASWGTGDTYEQYF. V is TRBV27 and J is TRBJ2-7; TRBD1 aligns across 8 bases. Trimming removed 8 bases from V and 2 bases from J; junction bases left unmatched: 8. Germline loops: CDR1 MNHEY, CDR2 SMNVEV (reference sequence). The CDR3 spans 14 residues.

This clone was observed a handful of times. The chain is built from TRBV7-9 and TRBJ2-3, with TRBD1 matching over 10 bases. Germline CDR1 reads SEHNR; CDR2 reads FQNEAQ (reference sequence). The CDR3 has 15 residues. Unmatched junction bases numbered 1, after V lost 1 base and J lost 3 bases. The DNA of the CDR3 is TGTGCCAGCAGCTTAGGACAGGGGGCAACAGATACGCAGTATTTT. This codes for CASSLGQGATDTQYF.

This chain uses TRBV30 with TRBJ1-1; 9 positions match TRBD1. Germline CDR1 GTSNPN, CDR2 SVGIG (reference sequence). V trimming: 4 bases; J trimming: 7 bases; junction bases outside the gene matches: 7. The CDR3 totals 13 residues. CDR3 DNA: TGTGCCTGGAAAGCGACAGGGGGGATTGAAGCTTTCTTT. This codes for CAWKATGGIEAFF.

This clone was picked up one time. This rearrangement joins TRBV5-5 to TRBJ2-2; 8 positions match TRBD1. V dropped 9 bases and J dropped 10; count of bases not matched to a gene: 14. This CDR3 region has 14 residues. Germline loops: CDR1 SGHKS, CDR2 YYEKEE (reference sequence). Here the CDR3 reads CATKEQGDFLELFF. The CDR3 DNA reads as TGTGCCACCAAGGAACAGGGGGACTTTTTGGAGCTGTTTTTT. Combining the CDR3 with reference TRBV5-5 and TRBJ2-2 gives the whole variable domain DAGVTQSPTHLIKTRGQQVTLRCSPISGHKSVSWYQQVLGQGPQFIFQYYEKEERGRGNFPDRFSARQFPNYSSELNVNALLLGDSALYLCATKEQGDFLELFFGEGSRLTVL.

The chain recombines TRBV27 with TRBJ1-1; a possible D gene is TRBD1 (5 bases). Germline loops: CDR1 MNHEY, CDR2 SMNVEV (reference sequence). Trimming took 1 base from V and 6 from J, leaving 15 bases between them. The CDR3 is 15 residues long. CDR3 in amino acids: CASSLLSGGFAEAFF. The CDR3 DNA sequence: TGTGCCAGCAGTTTATTATCGGGGGGTTTCGCTGAAGCTTTCTTT.